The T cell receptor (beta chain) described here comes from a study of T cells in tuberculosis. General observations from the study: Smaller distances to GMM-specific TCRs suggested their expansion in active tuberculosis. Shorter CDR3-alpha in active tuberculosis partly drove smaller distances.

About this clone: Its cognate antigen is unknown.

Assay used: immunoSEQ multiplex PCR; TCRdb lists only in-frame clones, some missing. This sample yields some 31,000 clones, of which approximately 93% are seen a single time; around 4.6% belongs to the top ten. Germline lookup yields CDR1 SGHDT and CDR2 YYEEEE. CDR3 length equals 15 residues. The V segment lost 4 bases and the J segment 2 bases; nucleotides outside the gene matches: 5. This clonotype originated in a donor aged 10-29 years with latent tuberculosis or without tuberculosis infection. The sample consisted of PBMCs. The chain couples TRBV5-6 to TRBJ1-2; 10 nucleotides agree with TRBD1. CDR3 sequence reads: CASSPADRGNYGYTF. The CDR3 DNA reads TGTGCCAGCAGCCCCGCGGACAGGGGGAACTATGGCTACACCTTC.